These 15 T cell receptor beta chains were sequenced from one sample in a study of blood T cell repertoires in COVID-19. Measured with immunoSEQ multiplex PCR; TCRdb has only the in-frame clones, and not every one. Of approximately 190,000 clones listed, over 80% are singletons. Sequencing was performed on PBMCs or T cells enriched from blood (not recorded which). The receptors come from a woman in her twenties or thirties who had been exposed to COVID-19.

CDR3 in amino acids: CASSHTQRGGYNEQFF. The CDR3 region has the DNA TGTGCCAGCAGCCATACGCAGCGGGGGGGGTACAATGAGCAGTTCTTC. V and J are TRBV4-2 and TRBJ2-1; 10 bases are shared with TRBD2. CDR1 is LGHNA and CDR2 is YNFKEQ in the germline V gene. This CDR3 has 16 amino acids. V trimming: 3 bases; J trimming: 4 bases; junction bases outside the gene matches: 6.

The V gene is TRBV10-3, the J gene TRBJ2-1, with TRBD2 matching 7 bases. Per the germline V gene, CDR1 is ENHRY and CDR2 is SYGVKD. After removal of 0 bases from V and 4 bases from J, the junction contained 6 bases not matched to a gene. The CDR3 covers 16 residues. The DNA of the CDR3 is TGTGCCATCAGTGAGTCGCGGGGGAAATGGTACAATGAGCAGTTCTTC. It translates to CAISESRGKWYNEQFF.

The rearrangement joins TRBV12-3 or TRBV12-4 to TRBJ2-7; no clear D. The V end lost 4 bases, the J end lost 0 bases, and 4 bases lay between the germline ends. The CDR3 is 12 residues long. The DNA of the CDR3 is TGTGCCAGCAGTTCAGACTCCTACGAGCAGTACTTC. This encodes CASSSDSYEQYF.

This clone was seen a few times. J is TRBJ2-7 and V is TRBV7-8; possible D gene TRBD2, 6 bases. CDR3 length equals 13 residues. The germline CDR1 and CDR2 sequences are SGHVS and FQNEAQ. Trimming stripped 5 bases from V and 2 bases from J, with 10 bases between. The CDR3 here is CASSPTGAYEQYF. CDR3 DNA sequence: TGTGCCAGCAGCCCGACGGGAGCCTACGAGCAGTACTTC. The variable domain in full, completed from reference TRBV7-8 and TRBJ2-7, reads GAGVSQSPRYKVAKRGQDVALRCDPISGHVSLFWYQQALGQGPEFLTYFQNEAQLDKSGLPSDRFFAERPEGSVSTLKIQRTQQEDSAVYLCASSPTGAYEQYFGPGTRLTVT.

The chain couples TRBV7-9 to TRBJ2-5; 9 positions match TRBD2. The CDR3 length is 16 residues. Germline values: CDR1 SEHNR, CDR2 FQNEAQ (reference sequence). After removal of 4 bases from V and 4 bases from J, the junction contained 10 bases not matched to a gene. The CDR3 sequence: CASSSRVAGVRETQYF. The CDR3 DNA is TGTGCCAGCAGCTCCCGGGTAGCGGGGGTTCGAGAGACCCAGTACTTC.

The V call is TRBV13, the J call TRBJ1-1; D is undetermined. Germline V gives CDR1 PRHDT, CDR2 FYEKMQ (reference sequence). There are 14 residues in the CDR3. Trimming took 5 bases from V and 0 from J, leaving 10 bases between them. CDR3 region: CASSPLAMNTEAFF. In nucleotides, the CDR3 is TGTGCCAGCAGCCCCCTCGCTATGAACACTGAAGCTTTCTTT.

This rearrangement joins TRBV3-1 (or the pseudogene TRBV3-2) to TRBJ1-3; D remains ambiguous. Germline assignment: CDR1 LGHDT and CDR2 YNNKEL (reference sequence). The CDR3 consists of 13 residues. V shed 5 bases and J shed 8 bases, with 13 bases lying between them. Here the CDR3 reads CASSSVPADTIYF. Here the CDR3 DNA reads TGTGCCAGCAGCTCCGTTCCTGCGGACACCATATATTTT.

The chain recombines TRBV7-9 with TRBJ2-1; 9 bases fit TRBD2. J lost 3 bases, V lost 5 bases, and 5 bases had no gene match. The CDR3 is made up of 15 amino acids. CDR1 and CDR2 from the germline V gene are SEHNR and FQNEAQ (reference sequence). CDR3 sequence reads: CASSLGRGGYNEQFF. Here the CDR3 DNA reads TGTGCCAGCAGCCTCGGGCGGGGGGGCTACAATGAGCAGTTCTTC.

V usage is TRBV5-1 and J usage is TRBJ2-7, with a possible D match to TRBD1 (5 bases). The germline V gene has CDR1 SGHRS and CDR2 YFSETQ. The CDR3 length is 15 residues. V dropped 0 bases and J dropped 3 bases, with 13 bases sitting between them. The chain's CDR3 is CASSLEGPPDYEQYF. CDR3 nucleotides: TGCGCCAGCAGCTTGGAGGGGCCCCCAGACTACGAGCAGTACTTC.

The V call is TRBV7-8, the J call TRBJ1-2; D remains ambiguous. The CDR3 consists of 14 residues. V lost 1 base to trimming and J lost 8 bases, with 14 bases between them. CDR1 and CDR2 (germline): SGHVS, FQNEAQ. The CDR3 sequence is CASSLERAPGGYTF. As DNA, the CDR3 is TGTGCCAGCAGCTTAGAGCGGGCGCCGGGAGGCTACACCTTC.

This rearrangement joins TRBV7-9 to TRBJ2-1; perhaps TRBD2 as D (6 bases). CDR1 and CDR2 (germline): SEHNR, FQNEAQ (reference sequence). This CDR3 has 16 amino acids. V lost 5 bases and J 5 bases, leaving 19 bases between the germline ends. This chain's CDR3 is CASSHSGDLVNNEQFF. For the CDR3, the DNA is TGTGCCAGCAGCCACTCGGGGGACCTAGTTAACAATGAGCAGTTCTTC. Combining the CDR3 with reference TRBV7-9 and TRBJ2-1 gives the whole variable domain DTGVSQNPRHKITKRGQNVTFRCDPISEHNRLYWYRQTLGQGPEFLTYFQNEAQLEKSRLLSDRFSAERPKGSFSTLEIQRTEQGDSAMYLCASSHSGDLVNNEQFFGPGTRLTVL.

The CDR3 coding sequence is TGTGCCAGCAGGGCTAACACTGAAGCTTTCTTT. Translation: CASRANTEAFF. V usage is TRBV6-5 and J usage is TRBJ1-1; D gene uncertain. The CDR3 extends over 11 amino acids. CDR1 and CDR2 (germline): MNHEY, SVGAGI. Trimming took off 6 bases at V and 2 bases at J, with 4 bases between the two ends.

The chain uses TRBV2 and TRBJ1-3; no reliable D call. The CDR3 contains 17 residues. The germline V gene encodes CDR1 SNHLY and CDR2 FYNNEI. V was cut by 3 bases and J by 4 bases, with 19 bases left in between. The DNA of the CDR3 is TGTGCCAGCAGTGACCAGGATTACTCAATTCGGGGAAACACCATATATTTT. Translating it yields CASSDQDYSIRGNTIYF.

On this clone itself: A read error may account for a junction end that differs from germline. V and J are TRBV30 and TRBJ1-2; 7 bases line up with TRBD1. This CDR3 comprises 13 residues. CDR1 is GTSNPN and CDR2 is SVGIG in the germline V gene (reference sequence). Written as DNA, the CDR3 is TGTGCCTGGAGTGTGCAATCCGGGACAGCCATCAGCTTC. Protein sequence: CAWSVQSGTAISF. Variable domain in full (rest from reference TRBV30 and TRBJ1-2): SQTIHQWPATLVQPVGSPLSLECTVEGTSNPNLYWYRQAAGRGLQLLFYSVGIGQISSEVPQNLSASRPQDRQFILSSKKLLLSDSGFYLCAWSVQSGTAISFGSGTRLTVV.

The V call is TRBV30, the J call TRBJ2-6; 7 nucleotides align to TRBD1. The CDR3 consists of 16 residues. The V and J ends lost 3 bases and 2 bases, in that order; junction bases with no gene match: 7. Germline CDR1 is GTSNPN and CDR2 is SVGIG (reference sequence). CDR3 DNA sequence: TGTGCCTGGAGGAGCAAGGGGACAGCTGGGGCCAACGTCCTGACTTTC. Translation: CAWRSKGTAGANVLTF.